The clone carrying this TCR beta chain has at least ten counts. Its antigen is still unknown. This sample is part of a study of T cell repertoires in cytomegalovirus infection. Study context: Public TCR beta signatures provided an indication of both CMV infection and a matching HLA type. Study outcomes and limitations: Pooled public TCR beta family frequency picked out CMV carriers with the relevant HLA. Predominance within the ex vivo response was attributable to HLA-C-restricted CMV-specific TCR beta clonotypes.

V dropped 6 bases and J dropped 3 bases, with 12 bases sitting between them. This CDR3 is 13 amino acids long. CDR1 MDHEN and CDR2 SYDVKM come from the germline V gene. TCRdb re-called the reads through MiXCR, storing one row per CDR3 protein. The repertoire consists of some 900,000 distinct CDR3 sequences, with over 25% occurring once and the leading ten covering 9.5% to 15%. The source material was cultured CD8+ T cells from PBMCs, sampled from culture after CMV antigen stimulation. This chain joins TRBV28 and TRBJ2-7; D is perhaps TRBD1 (5 bases). The TCR sequence derives from a human donor in good health (CMV status not recorded). Some clones in this sample may be carry-over from other donors' samples. The CDR3, as DNA: TGTGCCAGCAGGAAAACAGGTTTCTACGAGCAGTACGTC. Translation gives CASRKTGFYEQYV.